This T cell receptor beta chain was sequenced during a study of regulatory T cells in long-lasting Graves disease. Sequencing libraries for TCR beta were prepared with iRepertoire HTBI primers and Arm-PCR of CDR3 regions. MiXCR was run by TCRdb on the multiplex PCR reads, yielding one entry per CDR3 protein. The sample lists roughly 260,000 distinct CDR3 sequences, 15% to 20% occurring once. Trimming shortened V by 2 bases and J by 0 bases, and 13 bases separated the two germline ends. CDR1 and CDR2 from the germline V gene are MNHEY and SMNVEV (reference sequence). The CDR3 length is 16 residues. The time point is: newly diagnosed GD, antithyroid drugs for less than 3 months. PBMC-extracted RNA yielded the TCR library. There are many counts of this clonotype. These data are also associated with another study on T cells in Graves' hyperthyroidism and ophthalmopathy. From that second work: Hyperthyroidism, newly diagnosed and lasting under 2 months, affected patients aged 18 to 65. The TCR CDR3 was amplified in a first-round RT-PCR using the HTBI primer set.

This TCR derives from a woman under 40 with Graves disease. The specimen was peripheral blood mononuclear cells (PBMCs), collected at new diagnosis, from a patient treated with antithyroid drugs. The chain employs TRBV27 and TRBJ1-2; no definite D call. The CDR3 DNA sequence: TGTGCCAGCAGTTTAAAGGCCTTCGCAGCTAACTATGGCTACACCTTC. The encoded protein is CASSLKAFAANYGYTF.